What follows is one T cell receptor (beta chain) and its context. These data come from a study of technical replicates of blood from a few donors. This CDR3 region has 19 residues. Germline lookup yields CDR1 SGHDN and CDR2 FVKESK. The V and J ends lost 2 bases and 7 bases, in that order; junction bases with no gene match: 18. Some clones are missing from TCRdb's copy, which holds only in-frame ones; the method was immunoSEQ multiplex PCR. This table holds around 70,000 clones, 95% to 97% found once. Sequenced input: T cells isolated from PBMCs. The origin of this receptor is a human donor in good health. The chain carries TRBV14 and TRBJ2-3; 10 nucleotides align to TRBD2. The CDR3 is CASSQLPTSGPPPMNTQYF. The CDR3 DNA follows: TGTGCCAGCAGCCAATTACCGACTAGCGGGCCTCCCCCTATGAATACGCAGTATTTT.